The clone carrying this T cell receptor (beta chain) occurred a few times. What it recognizes is unknown. Treatment: approximately nine-day PBMC culture with coronavirus spike peptide pools or control peptides (ViraFEST assay). The source of the sample is a study of vaccination and CD4 T cells after COVID-19. With the Oncomine TCR Beta short-read assay, DNA from cultured CD4+ T cells was sequenced. Each CDR3 protein gets one entry after TCRdb re-called the PCR reads with MiXCR. The sample lists about 10,000 distinct CDR3 sequences, roughly 25% occurring once. Per the germline V gene, CDR1 is GTSNPN and CDR2 is SVGIG (reference sequence). V lost 2 bases and J lost 8, with 12 bases in between. The CDR3 runs to 13 residues.

The chain carries TRBV30 and TRBJ1-4, with a possible D match to TRBD1 (5 bases). The TCR sequence derives from a human donor who received a COVID-19 vaccine. Material: CD4+ T cells from blood, cultured in vitro, obtained before SARS-CoV-2 vaccination. CDR3 amino acids: CAWSSGYREKLFF. The CDR3 nucleotides read TGTGCCTGGAGTTCAGGGTATCGGGAAAAACTGTTTTTT.